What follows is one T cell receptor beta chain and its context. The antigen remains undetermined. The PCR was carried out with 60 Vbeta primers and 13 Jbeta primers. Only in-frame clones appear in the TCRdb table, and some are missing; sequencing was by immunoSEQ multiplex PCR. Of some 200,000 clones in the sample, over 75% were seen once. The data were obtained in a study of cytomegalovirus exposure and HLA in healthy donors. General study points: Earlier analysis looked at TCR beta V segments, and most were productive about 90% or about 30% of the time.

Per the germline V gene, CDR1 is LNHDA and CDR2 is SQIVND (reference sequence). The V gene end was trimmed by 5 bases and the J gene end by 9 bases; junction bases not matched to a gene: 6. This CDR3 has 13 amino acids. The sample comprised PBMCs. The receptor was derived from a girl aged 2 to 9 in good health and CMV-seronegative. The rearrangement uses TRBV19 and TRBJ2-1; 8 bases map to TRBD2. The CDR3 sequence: CASSSRLAGEQFF. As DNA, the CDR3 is TGTGCCAGTAGTTCTAGGCTAGCGGGTGAGCAGTTCTTC.